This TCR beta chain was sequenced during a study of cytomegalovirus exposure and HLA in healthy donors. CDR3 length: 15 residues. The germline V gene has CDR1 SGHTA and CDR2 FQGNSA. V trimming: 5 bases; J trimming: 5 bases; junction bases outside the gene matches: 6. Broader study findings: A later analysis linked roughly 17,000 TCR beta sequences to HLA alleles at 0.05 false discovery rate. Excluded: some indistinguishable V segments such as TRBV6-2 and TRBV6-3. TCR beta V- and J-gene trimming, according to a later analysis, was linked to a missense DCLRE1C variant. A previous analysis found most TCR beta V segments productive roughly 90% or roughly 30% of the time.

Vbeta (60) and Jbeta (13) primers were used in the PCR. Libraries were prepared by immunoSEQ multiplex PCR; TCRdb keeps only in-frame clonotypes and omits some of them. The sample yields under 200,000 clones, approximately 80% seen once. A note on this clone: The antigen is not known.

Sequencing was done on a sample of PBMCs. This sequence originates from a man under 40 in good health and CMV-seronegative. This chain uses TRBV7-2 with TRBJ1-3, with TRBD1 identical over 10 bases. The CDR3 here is CASSTRQGARNTIYF. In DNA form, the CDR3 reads TGTGCCAGCAGCACAAGACAGGGGGCAAGAAACACCATATATTTT.